This TCR beta chain was identified during a study of cytomegalovirus exposure and HLA in healthy donors. Points from the study as a whole: Researchers counted around 180 TCR beta chains as cytomegalovirus-associated.

The PCR had 60 Vbeta and 13 Jbeta primers. Clones were read by immunoSEQ multiplex PCR, and TCRdb kept only the in-frame ones, dropping some. The sample lists 150,000 to 200,000 clones; approximately 82% were seen once. Trimming cost V 3 bases and J 2 bases, with 13 bases left between them. This CDR3 is 15 amino acids long. Germline CDR1 MNHEY, CDR2 SMNVEV (reference sequence). Only one count was recorded for this clone. Its target is not known. Sequencing was done on a sample of PBMCs. The gene calls are TRBV27 and TRBJ1-2, with a weak D call TRBD1 (5 bases). The TCR was taken from a male donor in good health and CMV-seropositive. CDR3 sequence reads: CASSFRARANYGYTF. CDR3 coding DNA: TGTGCCAGCAGTTTTAGGGCCAGGGCCAACTATGGCTACACCTTC.